This T cell receptor (beta chain) emerged from a study of blood T cell repertoires in COVID-19. How the authors handled the data: Counts of nucleated cells, estimated from reference gene primer amplification, were obtained. Sequencing was performed with immunoSEQ multiplex PCR; in TCRdb, only in-frame clones are kept and a portion is missing. Clonal size and the V and J genes are those of that table, whereas D and trimming came from the DNA. The data contain under 450,000 clones, roughly 87% of them singletons. Across fewer than 25 US areas, participants ranged in age from roughly 18 to 95 years. Two consecutive negative NP/OP PCR tests, clearance, or resolved symptoms defined Cohort 3 recovery. Material for sequencing was PBMCs or T cells enriched from blood (not recorded which). This sequence originates from a woman in her twenties or thirties who had recovered from COVID-19.

The CDR3 coding sequence is TGTGCCATCAGTGACCCAGGGGGGATGAACACTGAAGCTTTCTTT. Translated, it gives CAISDPGGMNTEAFF. This chain links TRBV10-3 with TRBJ1-1; TRBD1 matches at 7 bases. The CDR3 loop spans 15 amino acids. In germline, CDR1 is ENHRY, CDR2 SYGVKD. Unmatched junction bases numbered 4, after V lost 3 bases and J lost 0 bases.